This passage covers 29 T cell receptor beta chains from one sample sequenced in a study of regulatory T cells in long-lasting Graves disease. Stated time point: newly diagnosed GD, antithyroid drugs for less than 3 months. PBMC-extracted RNA yielded the TCR library. CDR3-region Arm-PCR and iRepertoire HTBI primers produced the TCR beta libraries. TCRdb fed the multiplex PCR reads into MiXCR, producing one record per CDR3 protein. This repertoire shows about 400,000 distinct CDR3 sequences, around 15% found once; its top ten account for 22%. The material sequenced was peripheral blood mononuclear cells (PBMCs), taken at new diagnosis, from a patient treated with antithyroid drugs. Every receptor here comes from a female donor with Graves disease.

The chain carries TRBV29-1 and TRBJ1-2; D is perhaps TRBD1 (6 bases). Germline V gives CDR1 SQVTM, CDR2 ANQGSEA. Trimming left V 7 bases short and J 4 bases short, with 16 bases between. The CDR3 contains 13 residues. CDR3 sequence: CSASETGGYGYTF. The CDR3, as DNA: TGCAGCGCATCCGAGACAGGAGGCTATGGCTACACCTTC.

The CDR3 is CASSPLIGTSGYEQYF. The CDR3 DNA reads as TGTGCCAGTAGTCCTTTAATAGGGACTAGCGGCTACGAGCAGTACTTC. The rearrangement joins TRBV19 to TRBJ2-7; 11 nucleotides line up with TRBD2. This CDR3 comprises 16 residues. V trimming: 5 bases; J trimming: 3 bases; junction bases outside the gene matches: 9. Germline CDR1 and CDR2: LNHDA and SQIVND (reference sequence).

This clonotype was detected ten times or more. This chain uses TRBV20-1 with TRBJ2-7; the match to TRBD2 covers 9 bases. The CDR3 covers 13 residues. The junction had 7 bases not matched to a gene; V was cut back by 7 bases and J by 3 bases. Germline V gives CDR1 DFQATT, CDR2 SNEGSKA (reference sequence). The CDR3 spells CSGRLAGDYEQYF. CDR3 nucleotides: TGCAGTGGACGTTTAGCGGGAGACTACGAGCAGTACTTC.

The table lists this clonotype with many counts. The chain links TRBV7-9 to TRBJ2-3; D is ambiguous. Germline V gene lookup returns CDR1 SEHNR and CDR2 FQNEAQ (reference sequence). This CDR3 contains 15 residues. V lost 4 bases and J lost 2, with 13 bases in between. For the CDR3, the DNA is TGTGCCAGCAGCTCCCTGAGGACCCTCACAGATACGCAGTATTTT. It codes for CASSSLRTLTDTQYF. Full variable domain (missing parts from reference TRBV7-9 and TRBJ2-3): DTGVSQNPRHKITKRGQNVTFRCDPISEHNRLYWYRQTLGQGPEFLTYFQNEAQLEKSRLLSDRFSAERPKGSFSTLEIQRTEQGDSAMYLCASSSLRTLTDTQYFGPGTRLTVL.

The chain couples TRBV9 to TRBJ1-3; D remains unclear. The CDR3 sequence is 13 residues long. Trimming cost V 0 bases and J 4 bases, with 5 bases left between them. Germline V lookup: CDR1 SGDLS, CDR2 YYNGEE. DNA for the CDR3: TGTGCCAGCAGCGTAGATGAGGGAAACACCATATATTTT. The encoded protein is CASSVDEGNTIYF.

This clonotype was counted ten times or more. V is TRBV27 and J is TRBJ2-1; D is possibly TRBD2 (6 bases). The germline CDR1 and CDR2 sequences are MNHEY and SMNVEV (reference sequence). The CDR3 contains 20 residues. V lost 3 bases, J lost 2 bases, and 26 bases lay in between. In DNA form, the CDR3 reads TGTGCCAGCAGTTTTTTTGGCTGGGAGGTGCTACACCCTACCTACAATGAGCAGTTCTTC. The encoded protein is CASSFFGWEVLHPTYNEQFF.

This clonotype appeared a few times. The CDR3 DNA reads TGTGCCAGCAGTGAAGAAGGGGCGGTAAATCAGCCCCAGCATTTT. Translated, it gives CASSEEGAVNQPQHF. V is TRBV6-2 or TRBV6-3 and J is TRBJ1-5, with D possibly TRBD1 on 5 matching bases. With 5 bases removed from V and 4 bases from J, the gap between germline ends came to 15 bases. The V gene's germline CDR1 is MNHEY and CDR2 SVGEGT. The CDR3 extends over 15 amino acids.

This clonotype was recorded many times. V gene TRBV13 combines with J gene TRBJ2-7, with TRBD1 identical over 7 bases. The germline V gene encodes CDR1 PRHDT and CDR2 FYEKMQ (reference sequence). J lost 1 base, V lost 6 bases, and 6 bases had no gene match. CDR3 size: 14 residues. The CDR3 is CASRNEGASYEQYF. The CDR3 DNA reads as TGTGCCAGCAGAAACGAGGGGGCTTCCTACGAGCAGTACTTC.

In this sample, this clonotype turned up many times. The V gene is TRBV6-2 or TRBV6-3, the J gene TRBJ1-2; the D is unclear. The length of the CDR3 is 15 residues. Germline V CDR1 and CDR2: MNHEY, SVGEGT. The germline V and J ends were trimmed by 5 bases and 3 bases, with 16 bases remaining between them. The CDR3 bases are TGTGCCAGCAGTGATCCCTCGGGGAGCGACTATGGCTACACCTTC. It translates to CASSDPSGSDYGYTF.

This clonotype was counted only a few times. A much larger clonotype is one base distant, so this may be a read error. The chain carries TRBV2 and TRBJ1-1, with D maybe TRBD1 (5 bases). This CDR3 has 18 residues. Germline V gene data show CDR1 as SNHLY and CDR2 as FYNNEI. Between the trimmed V and J ends, which lost 4 bases and 1 base, there was a span of 22 bases. CDR3 bases: TGTGCCAGCAGTGTTTCGGACGGATGGGACTCACGGAACACTGAAGCTTTCTTT. Its protein is CASSVSDGWDSRNTEAFF.

This clonotype was seen at least ten times. The J gene is TRBJ1-2, the V gene TRBV12-3 or TRBV12-4, with D tentatively TRBD1 (5 bases). The CDR3 totals 14 residues. V was cut by 3 bases and J by 4 bases, with 12 bases left in between. The DNA of the CDR3 is TGTGCCAGCAGTTTGGTGGGGGTCGGCTATGGCTACACCTTC. Encoded protein: CASSLVGVGYGYTF.

This clonotype appeared many times. This sequence joins TRBV27 and TRBJ1-1; 7 bases fit TRBD1. This CDR3 is 13 amino acids long. From germline, CDR1 is MNHEY and CDR2 SMNVEV (reference sequence). V trimming: 5 bases; J trimming: 5 bases; junction bases outside the gene matches: 5. In DNA, the CDR3 is TGTGCCAGCAGTGCAGGGGGGATGACTGAAGCTTTCTTT. This sequence encodes CASSAGGMTEAFF.

This clonotype was seen many times. V gene TRBV5-6 combines with J gene TRBJ2-1; D is perhaps TRBD2 (5 bases). CDR1 and CDR2 from the germline V gene are SGHDT and YYEEEE. This CDR3 has 15 amino acids. V was cut by 1 base and J by 4 bases, with 12 bases left in between. CDR3 sequence (DNA): TGTGCCAGCAGCTTGACGGCTAGCCGTTACAATGAGCAGTTCTTC. It codes for CASSLTASRYNEQFF.

This clonotype was seen a few times. The chain links TRBV12-3 or TRBV12-4 to TRBJ1-2; TRBD1 matches 10 bases. The CDR3 contains 19 residues. J was trimmed by 0 bases and V by 1 base; bases with no gene match: 11. CDR3 DNA: TGTGCCAGCAGTTTAGTGACCCCCGGACAGGGGGTCACTAACTATGGCTACACCTTC. Its translation: CASSLVTPGQGVTNYGYTF.

This clonotype was found many times. The J gene is TRBJ2-3, the V gene TRBV12-3 or TRBV12-4, with TRBD1 as a possible D gene (6 bases). This CDR3 spans 16 amino acids. Trimming shortened V by 6 bases and J by 7 bases, and 23 bases separated the two germline ends. CDR3 protein: CASSTRDTRDYNTQYF. CDR3 DNA sequence: TGTGCCAGCAGCACTAGGGACACCCGAGACTACAATACGCAGTATTTT.

The table lists this clonotype with many counts. V gene TRBV6-2 or TRBV6-3 combines with J gene TRBJ2-7, with 8 nucleotides matching TRBD1. The CDR3 covers 11 residues. The germline V gene encodes CDR1 MNHEY and CDR2 SVGEGT. The DNA for the CDR3 is TGTGCGACAGGGGACCTCTACGAGCAGTACTTC. It translates to CATGDLYEQYF.

This clonotype was seen a few times. This chain joins TRBV19 and TRBJ1-5, with 7 bases identical to TRBD1. CDR3 length: 14 residues. V lost 9 bases, J lost 3 bases, and 8 bases stayed unmatched. Per the germline V gene, CDR1 is LNHDA and CDR2 is SQIVND (reference sequence). The chain's CDR3 is CASRSGTDNQPQHF. In DNA form, the CDR3 reads TGTGCCAGCCGTTCGGGGACAGACAATCAGCCCCAGCATTTT. Looking up the rest from reference TRBV19 and TRBJ1-5 gives the full variable domain: DGGITQSPKYLFRKEGQNVTLSCEQNLNHDAMYWYRQDPGQGLRLIYYSQIVNDFQKGDIAEGYSVSREKKESFPLTVTSAQKNPTAFYLCASRSGTDNQPQHFGDGTRLSIL.

This clonotype occurred many times. The CDR3 nucleotides read TGTGCCAGCAGCTTCGAAAGTGGCAGGGGCAAGTTCACTGAAGCTTTCTTT. Translating it yields CASSFESGRGKFTEAFF. The chain couples TRBV7-3 to TRBJ1-1; TRBD1 might be the D (6 bases). This CDR3 contains 17 residues. The germline V and J ends were trimmed by 3 bases and 4 bases, with 21 bases remaining between them. CDR1 SGHTA and CDR2 FQGTGA come from the germline V gene.

The table lists this clonotype with many counts. The V and J genes are TRBV28 and TRBJ2-3, with 7 bases that match TRBD2. The CDR3 loop spans 14 amino acids. Germline loops: CDR1 MDHEN, CDR2 SYDVKM. V shed 3 bases and J 2 bases; nucleotides not matched to a gene: 2. The CDR3 coding sequence is TGTGCCAGCAGTTTTGGGACTAACACAGATACGCAGTATTTT. Protein product: CASSFGTNTDTQYF.

A word on this clonotype: One base away lies a much larger clone, so this may be a sequencing read error. The J gene is TRBJ2-7, the V gene TRBV10-1, with D unclear. Germline V gives CDR1 WNHNN, CDR2 SYGVQD (reference sequence). The CDR3 loop spans 15 amino acids. The V end lost 2 bases, the J end lost 7 bases, and 18 bases lay between the germline ends. The CDR3: CASSEPGRSYNEQYF. The CDR3 DNA follows: TGCGCCAGCAGTGAGCCCGGCCGGTCCTACAATGAGCAGTACTTC.

This clonotype was counted ten times or more. J is TRBJ2-7 and V is TRBV6-2 or TRBV6-3; no definite D call. CDR1 and CDR2 (germline): MNHEY, SVGEGT. The V end was cut by 6 bases, the J end by 0 bases, with 15 bases between. The CDR3 has 15 amino acids. CDR3 loop: CASRSQSFPSYEQYF. CDR3 DNA sequence: TGTGCCAGCAGGTCACAGTCCTTTCCCTCCTACGAGCAGTACTTC.

The J gene is TRBJ1-6, the V gene TRBV11-1; the match to TRBD1 covers 8 bases. V lost 5 bases, J lost 8 bases, and 8 bases stayed unmatched. Per the germline V gene, CDR1 is SGHAT and CDR2 is FQDESV (reference sequence). The CDR3 is 15 residues long. The CDR3: CASSSPTGADSPLHF. The CDR3 nucleotides read TGTGCCAGCAGCAGCCCGACAGGGGCTGATTCACCCCTCCACTTT.

The J gene is TRBJ2-5, the V gene TRBV9, with 8 bases lining up with TRBD2. CDR3 length: 16 residues. From germline, CDR1 is SGDLS and CDR2 YYNGEE. V gave up 0 bases and J gave up 4 bases; unmatched junction bases: 8. The CDR3: CASSVALTGGRETQYF. Written as DNA, the CDR3 is TGTGCCAGCAGCGTAGCTCTAACGGGGGGGCGAGAGACCCAGTACTTC.

This chain connects TRBV11-1 to TRBJ2-5, with 9 nucleotides matching TRBD1. This CDR3 contains 16 residues. Looked up from germline, CDR1 is SGHAT and CDR2 is FQDESV (reference sequence). Trimming at V came to 5 bases and at J to 0 bases, leaving 7 bases not matched to a gene. CDR3 residues: CASSIQQGAYQETQYF. CDR3 nucleotides: TGTGCCAGCAGCATCCAACAGGGGGCGTACCAAGAGACCCAGTACTTC. Looking up the rest from reference TRBV11-1 and TRBJ2-5 gives the full variable domain: EAEVAQSPRYKITEKSQAVAFWCDPISGHATLYWYRQILGQGPELLVQFQDESVVDDSQLPKDRFSAERLKGVDSTLKIQPAELGDSAMYLCASSIQQGAYQETQYFGPGTRLLVL.

This clonotype has at least ten counts. The rearrangement uses TRBV12-5 and TRBJ1-2, with D unclear. There are 14 residues in the CDR3. Trimming stripped 0 bases from V and 3 bases from J, with 8 bases between. Germline CDR1 LGHNT, CDR2 FRNRAP. The CDR3 DNA reads as TGTGCTAGTGGTTTGGTAGGTTCGCACTATGGCTACACCTTC. Translated, it gives CASGLVGSHYGYTF.

V is TRBV7-2 and J is TRBJ1-2, with 7 positions matching TRBD1. Germline V gene sequence: CDR1 SGHTA, CDR2 FQGNSA. The V segment lost 5 bases and the J segment 1 base; nucleotides outside the gene matches: 4. CDR3 length equals 14 residues. CDR3 sequence reads: CASSQGVVNYGYTF. The CDR3 DNA reads as TGTGCCAGCAGCCAGGGGGTCGTTAACTATGGCTACACCTTC.

V and J are TRBV7-9 and TRBJ2-7; 10 nucleotides align to TRBD1. Germline CDR1 reads SEHNR; CDR2 reads FQNEAQ (reference sequence). CDR3 length: 14 residues. Trimming removed 9 bases from V and 3 bases from J; junction bases left unmatched: 8. This CDR3 is CASNSGQGIYEQYF. DNA for the CDR3: TGTGCCAGTAATTCGGGACAGGGGATCTACGAGCAGTACTTC.

This clonotype was detected many times. The chain employs TRBV20-1 and TRBJ1-1, with a tentative D call TRBD1 (6 bases). The CDR3 is 14 residues long. Germline V gene lookup returns CDR1 DFQATT and CDR2 SNEGSKA (reference sequence). Trimming took 6 bases from V and 1 from J, leaving 15 bases between them. DNA for the CDR3: TGCAGTGCGATCCCGGGACATACGAACACTGAAGCTTTCTTT. Protein sequence: CSAIPGHTNTEAFF.

This clonotype was observed many times. This chain connects TRBV9 to TRBJ1-2; a weak D match, TRBD1 (6 bases). Trimming shortened V by 5 bases and J by 3 bases, and 14 bases separated the two germline ends. Germline V lookup: CDR1 SGDLS, CDR2 YYNGEE. The length of the CDR3 is 14 residues. The CDR3 bases are TGTGCCAGCAGAAAAACACAGGGAGACTATGGCTACACCTTC. Residues: CASRKTQGDYGYTF.